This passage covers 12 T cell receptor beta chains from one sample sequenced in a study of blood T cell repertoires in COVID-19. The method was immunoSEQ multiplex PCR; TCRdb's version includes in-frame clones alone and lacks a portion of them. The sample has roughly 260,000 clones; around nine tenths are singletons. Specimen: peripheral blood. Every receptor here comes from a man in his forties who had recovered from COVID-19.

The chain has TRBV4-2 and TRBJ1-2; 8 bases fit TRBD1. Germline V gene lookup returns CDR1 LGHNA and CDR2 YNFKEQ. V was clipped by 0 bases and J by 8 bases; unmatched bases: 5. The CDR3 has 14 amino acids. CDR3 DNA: TGTGCCAGCAGCCAAGATCAGGGGGCTGAGGGCTACACCTTC. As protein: CASSQDQGAEGYTF.

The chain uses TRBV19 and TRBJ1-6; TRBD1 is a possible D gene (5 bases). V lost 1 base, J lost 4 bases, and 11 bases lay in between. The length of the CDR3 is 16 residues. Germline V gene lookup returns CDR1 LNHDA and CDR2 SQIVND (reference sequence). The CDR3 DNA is TGTGCCAGTAGTATAGGAAGGGGCGCTTATAATTCACCCCTCCACTTT. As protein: CASSIGRGAYNSPLHF. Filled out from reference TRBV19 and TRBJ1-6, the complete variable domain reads DGGITQSPKYLFRKEGQNVTLSCEQNLNHDAMYWYRQDPGQGLRLIYYSQIVNDFQKGDIAEGYSVSREKKESFPLTVTSAQKNPTAFYLCASSIGRGAYNSPLHFGNGTRLTVT.

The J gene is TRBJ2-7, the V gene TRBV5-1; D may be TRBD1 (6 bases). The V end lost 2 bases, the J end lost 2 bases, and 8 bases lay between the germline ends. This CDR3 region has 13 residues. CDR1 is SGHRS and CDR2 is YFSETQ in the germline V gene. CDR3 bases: TGCGCCAGCAGCTTTCAGGGGACCTACGAGCAGTACTTC. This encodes CASSFQGTYEQYF.

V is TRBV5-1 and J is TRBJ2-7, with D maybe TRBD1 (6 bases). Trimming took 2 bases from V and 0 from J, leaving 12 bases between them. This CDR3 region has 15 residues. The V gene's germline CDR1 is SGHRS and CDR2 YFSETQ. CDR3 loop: CASSFIQGHSYEQYF. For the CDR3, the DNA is TGCGCCAGCAGCTTTATTCAGGGGCACTCCTACGAGCAGTACTTC.

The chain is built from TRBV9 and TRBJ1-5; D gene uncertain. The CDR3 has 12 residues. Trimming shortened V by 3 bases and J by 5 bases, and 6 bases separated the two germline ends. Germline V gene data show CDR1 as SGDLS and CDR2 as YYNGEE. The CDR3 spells CASSGGDQPQHF. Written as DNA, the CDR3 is TGTGCCAGCAGCGGGGGAGATCAGCCCCAGCATTTT.

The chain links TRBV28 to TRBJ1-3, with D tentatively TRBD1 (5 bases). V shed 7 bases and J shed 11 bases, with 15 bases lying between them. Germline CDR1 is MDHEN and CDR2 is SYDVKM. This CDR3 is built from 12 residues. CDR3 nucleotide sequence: TGTGCCAGCACCAAGCCAGGGTACGCCATATATTTT. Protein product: CASTKPGYAIYF.

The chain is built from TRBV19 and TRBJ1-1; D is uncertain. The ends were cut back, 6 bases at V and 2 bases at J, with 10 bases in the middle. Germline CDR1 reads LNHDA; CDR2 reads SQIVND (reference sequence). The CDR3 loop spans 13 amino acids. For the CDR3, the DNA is TGTGCCAGTAGCCTAAACCTTAACACTGAAGCTTTCTTT. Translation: CASSLNLNTEAFF.

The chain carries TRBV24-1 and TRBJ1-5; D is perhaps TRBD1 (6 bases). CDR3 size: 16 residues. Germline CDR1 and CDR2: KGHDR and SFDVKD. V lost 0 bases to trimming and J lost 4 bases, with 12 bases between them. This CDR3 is CATSDLDRWWNQPQHF. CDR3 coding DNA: TGTGCCACCAGTGATTTGGACAGGTGGTGGAATCAGCCCCAGCATTTT.

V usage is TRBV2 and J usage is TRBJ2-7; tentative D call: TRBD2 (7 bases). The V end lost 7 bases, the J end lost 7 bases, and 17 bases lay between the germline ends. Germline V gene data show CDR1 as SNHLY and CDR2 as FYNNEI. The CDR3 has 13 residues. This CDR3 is CASTERGRGEQYF. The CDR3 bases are TGTGCCAGCACCGAAAGGGGGAGGGGGGAGCAGTACTTC. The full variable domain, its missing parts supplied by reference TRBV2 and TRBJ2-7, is EPEVTQTPSHQVTQMGQEVILRCVPISNHLYFYWYRQILGQKVEFLVSFYNNEISEKSEIFDDQFSVERPDGSNFTLKIRSTKLEDSAMYFCASTERGRGEQYFGPGTRLTVT.

The CDR3 is CASSLPTGSQETQYF. The CDR3 DNA reads as TGTGCCAGCAGCTTACCCACGGGTAGTCAAGAGACCCAGTACTTC. The chain uses TRBV7-2 and TRBJ2-5, with unresolved D. Germline V CDR1 and CDR2: SGHTA, FQGNSA. This CDR3 is 15 amino acids long. The germline V and J ends were trimmed by 2 bases and 2 bases, with 12 bases remaining between them.

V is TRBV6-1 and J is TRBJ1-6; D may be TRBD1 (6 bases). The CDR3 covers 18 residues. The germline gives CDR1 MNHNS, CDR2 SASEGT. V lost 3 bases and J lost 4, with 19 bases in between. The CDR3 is CASSDRGFGETYNSPLHF. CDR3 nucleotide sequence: TGTGCCAGCAGTGACAGGGGATTTGGGGAGACTTATAATTCACCCCTCCACTTT.

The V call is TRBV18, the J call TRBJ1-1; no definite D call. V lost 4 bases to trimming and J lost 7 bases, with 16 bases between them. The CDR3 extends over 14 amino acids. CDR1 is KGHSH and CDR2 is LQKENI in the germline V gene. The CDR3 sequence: CASSLPGRVYEAFF. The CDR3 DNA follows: TGTGCCAGCTCACTCCCGGGAAGGGTCTATGAAGCTTTCTTT.